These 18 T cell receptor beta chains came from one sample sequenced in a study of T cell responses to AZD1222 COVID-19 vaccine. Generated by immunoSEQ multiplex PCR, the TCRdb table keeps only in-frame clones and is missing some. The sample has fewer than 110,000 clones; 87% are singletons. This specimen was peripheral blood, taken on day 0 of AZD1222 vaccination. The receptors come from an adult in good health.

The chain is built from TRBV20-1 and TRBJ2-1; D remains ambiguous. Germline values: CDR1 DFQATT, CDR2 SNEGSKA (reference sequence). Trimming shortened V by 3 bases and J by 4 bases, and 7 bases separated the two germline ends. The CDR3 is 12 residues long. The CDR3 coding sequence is TGCAGTGCTAGTGGAAAATACAATGAGCAGTTCTTC. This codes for CSASGKYNEQFF.

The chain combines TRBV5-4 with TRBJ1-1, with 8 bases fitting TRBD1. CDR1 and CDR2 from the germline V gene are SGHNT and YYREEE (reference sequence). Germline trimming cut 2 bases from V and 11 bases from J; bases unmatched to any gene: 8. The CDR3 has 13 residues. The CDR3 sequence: CASSLWTGRGAFF. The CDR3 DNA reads TGTGCCAGCAGCTTATGGACAGGGAGAGGGGCTTTCTTT.

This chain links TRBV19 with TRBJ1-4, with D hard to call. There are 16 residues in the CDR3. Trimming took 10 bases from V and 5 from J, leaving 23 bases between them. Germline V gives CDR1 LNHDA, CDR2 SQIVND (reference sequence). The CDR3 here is CATRPVMGRKNEKLFF. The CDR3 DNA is TGTGCCACGCGTCCGGTTATGGGTCGGAAGAATGAAAAACTGTTTTTT.

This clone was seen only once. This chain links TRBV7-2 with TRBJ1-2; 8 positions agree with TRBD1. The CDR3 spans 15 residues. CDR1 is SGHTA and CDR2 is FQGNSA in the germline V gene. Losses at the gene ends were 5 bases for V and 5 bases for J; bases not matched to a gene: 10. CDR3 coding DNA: TGTGCCAGCAGCGACGGCTCCAGGGGGCGATATGGCTACACCTTC. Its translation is CASSDGSRGRYGYTF.

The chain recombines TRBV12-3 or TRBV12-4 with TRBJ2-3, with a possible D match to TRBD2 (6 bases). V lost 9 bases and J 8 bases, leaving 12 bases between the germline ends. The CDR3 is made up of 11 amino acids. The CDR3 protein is CASNLGGTQYF. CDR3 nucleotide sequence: TGTGCCAGTAACCTGGGAGGTACGCAGTATTTT.

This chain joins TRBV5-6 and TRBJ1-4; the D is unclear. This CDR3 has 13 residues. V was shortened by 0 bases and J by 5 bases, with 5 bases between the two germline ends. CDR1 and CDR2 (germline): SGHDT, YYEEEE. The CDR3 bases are TGTGCCAGCAGCTTGGTCGGGAATGAAAAACTGTTTTTT. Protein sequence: CASSLVGNEKLFF.

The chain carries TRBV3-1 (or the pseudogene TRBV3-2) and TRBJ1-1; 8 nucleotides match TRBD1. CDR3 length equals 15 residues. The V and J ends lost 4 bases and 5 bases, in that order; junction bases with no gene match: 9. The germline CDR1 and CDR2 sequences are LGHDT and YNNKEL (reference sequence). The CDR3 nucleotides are TGTGCCAGCAGCCGAACAGGGGGGGGTAGGACTGAAGCTTTCTTT. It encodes CASSRTGGGRTEAFF.

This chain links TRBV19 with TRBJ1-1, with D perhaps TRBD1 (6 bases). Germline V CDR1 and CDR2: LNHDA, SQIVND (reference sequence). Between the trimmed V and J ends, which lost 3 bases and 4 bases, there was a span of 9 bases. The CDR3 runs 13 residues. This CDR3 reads CASSIRGGTEAFF. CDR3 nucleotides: TGTGCCAGTAGTATTAGAGGGGGCACTGAAGCTTTCTTT. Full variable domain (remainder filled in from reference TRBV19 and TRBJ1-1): DGGITQSPKYLFRKEGQNVTLSCEQNLNHDAMYWYRQDPGQGLRLIYYSQIVNDFQKGDIAEGYSVSREKKESFPLTVTSAQKNPTAFYLCASSIRGGTEAFFGQGTRLTVV.

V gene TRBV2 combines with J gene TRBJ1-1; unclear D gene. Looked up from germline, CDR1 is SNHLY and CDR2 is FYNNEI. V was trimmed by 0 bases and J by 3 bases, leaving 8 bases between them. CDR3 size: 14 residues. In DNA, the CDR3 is TGTGCCAGCAGTGAAGCGGTGGGGTACACTGAAGCTTTCTTT. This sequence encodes CASSEAVGYTEAFF.

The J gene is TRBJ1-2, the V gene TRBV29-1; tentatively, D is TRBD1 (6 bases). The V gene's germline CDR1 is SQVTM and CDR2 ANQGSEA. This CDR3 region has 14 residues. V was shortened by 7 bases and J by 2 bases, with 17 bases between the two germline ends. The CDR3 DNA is TGCAGCGCCGAAGGGGGTGGGGAAAACTATGGCTACACCTTC. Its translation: CSAEGGGENYGYTF.

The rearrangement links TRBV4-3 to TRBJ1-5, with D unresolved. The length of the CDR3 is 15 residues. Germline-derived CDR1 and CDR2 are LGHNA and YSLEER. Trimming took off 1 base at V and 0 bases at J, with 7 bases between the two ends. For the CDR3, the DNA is TGCGCCAGCAGCCAAGGATTGGCTAGCAATCAGCCCCAGCATTTT. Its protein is CASSQGLASNQPQHF.

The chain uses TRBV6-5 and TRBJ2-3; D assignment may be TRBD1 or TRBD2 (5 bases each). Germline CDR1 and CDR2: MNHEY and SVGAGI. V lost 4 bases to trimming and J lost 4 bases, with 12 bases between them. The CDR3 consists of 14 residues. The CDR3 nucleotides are TGTGCCAGCAGTTTGGTGGGGGACCCAGATACGCAGTATTTT. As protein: CASSLVGDPDTQYF.

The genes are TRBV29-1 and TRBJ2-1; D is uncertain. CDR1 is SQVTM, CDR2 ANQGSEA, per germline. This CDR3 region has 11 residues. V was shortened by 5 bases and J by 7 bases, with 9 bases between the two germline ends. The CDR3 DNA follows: TGCAGCGTTAGGAATTGGAATGAGCAGTTCTTC. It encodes CSVRNWNEQFF.

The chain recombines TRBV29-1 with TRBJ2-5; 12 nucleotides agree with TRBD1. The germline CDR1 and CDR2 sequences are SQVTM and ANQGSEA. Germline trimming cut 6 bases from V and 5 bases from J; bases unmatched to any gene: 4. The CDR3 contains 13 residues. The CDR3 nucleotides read TGCAGCGTGAGGGACAGGGGGCTGGAGACCCAGTACTTC. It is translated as CSVRDRGLETQYF. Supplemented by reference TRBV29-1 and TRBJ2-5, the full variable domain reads SAVISQKPSRDICQRGTSLTIQCQVDSQVTMMFWYRQQPGQSLTLIATANQGSEATYESGFVIDKFPISRPNLTFSTLTVSNMSPEDSSIYLCSVRDRGLETQYFGPGTRLLVL.

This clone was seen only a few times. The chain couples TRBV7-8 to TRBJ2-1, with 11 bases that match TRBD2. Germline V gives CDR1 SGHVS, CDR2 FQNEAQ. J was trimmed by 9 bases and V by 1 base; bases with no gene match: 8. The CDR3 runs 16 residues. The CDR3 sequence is CASSLDRLAGRREQFF. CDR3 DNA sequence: TGTGCCAGCAGCTTAGATAGACTAGCGGGAAGGCGTGAGCAGTTCTTC.

The CDR3 loop reads CASSLRGGQPQHF. CDR3 in DNA: TGTGCCAGCAGTTTAAGGGGCGGTCAGCCCCAGCATTTT. The V and J genes are TRBV12-3 or TRBV12-4 and TRBJ1-5, with a weak D call TRBD1 (5 bases). CDR3 length: 13 residues. Deletions cut 2 bases from V and 6 bases from J, with 8 bases between.

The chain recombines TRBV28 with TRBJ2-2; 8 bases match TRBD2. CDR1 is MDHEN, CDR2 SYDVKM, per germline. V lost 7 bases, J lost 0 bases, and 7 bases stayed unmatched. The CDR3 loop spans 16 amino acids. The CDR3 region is CASTPLGLANTGELFF. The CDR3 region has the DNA TGTGCCAGCACCCCGCTGGGACTAGCGAACACCGGGGAGCTGTTTTTT.

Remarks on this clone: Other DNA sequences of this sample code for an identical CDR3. CDR3 amino acids: CASSRTGREQYF. CDR3 DNA: TGTGCCAGCAGCAGAACAGGGCGAGAGCAGTACTTC. The chain joins TRBV13 to TRBJ2-7, with D possibly matching TRBD1 (6 bases). The CDR3 extends over 12 amino acids. Between the trimmed V and J ends, which lost 5 bases and 7 bases, there was a span of 12 bases. The germline gives CDR1 PRHDT, CDR2 FYEKMQ (reference sequence).